One and the same sample provided the 32 T cell receptor beta chains below, sequenced in a study of T-cell reconstitution after alpha-beta-depleted transplantation in children. The TCRbeta library was prepared with unique molecular identifiers. TCRdb itself ran the PCR reads through MiXCR, one entry per CDR3 protein. In the table there are hundreds of thousands of distinct CDR3 sequences, approximately 10% of which are singletons. The sequenced sample was PBMCs, obtained before TCRalphabeta/CD19-depleted stem cell transplant. The source of these receptors is a child under 10 years old with inherited bone marrow failure, due to receive a stem cell transplant.

This clonotype was found a few times. V is TRBV3-1 and J is TRBJ2-5; 10 bases are a match to TRBD2. The CDR3 is made up of 15 amino acids. V shed 7 bases, J shed 2 bases, and the junction held 7 bases outside the gene matches. The V gene's germline CDR1 is LGHDT and CDR2 YNNKEL (reference sequence). This CDR3 reads CASTEAGGPQETQYF. The CDR3, as DNA: TGTGCCAGCACAGAAGCGGGAGGGCCTCAAGAGACCCAGTACTTC.

The rearrangement links TRBV20-1 to TRBJ2-3; D perhaps matches TRBD2 (6 bases). V lost 4 bases, J lost 0 bases, and 20 bases lay in between. This CDR3 has 17 amino acids. The germline V gene has CDR1 DFQATT and CDR2 SNEGSKA (reference sequence). The CDR3 DNA reads as TGCAGTGCTACATTCTGGGTTGGGCGGGGAAGCACAGATACGCAGTATTTT. It translates to CSATFWVGRGSTDTQYF.

This clonotype was found many times. The chain uses TRBV12-3 or TRBV12-4 and TRBJ2-1, with TRBD2 matching over 10 bases. The CDR3 consists of 15 residues. The J segment lost 7 bases and the V segment lost 5 bases, leaving 8 bases of the junction unmatched. Here the CDR3 reads CASSAASGSANEQFF. CDR3 DNA sequence: TGTGCCAGCAGTGCAGCTAGCGGGAGTGCGAATGAGCAGTTCTTC.

V and J are TRBV20-1 and TRBJ2-7; D assignment may be TRBD1 or TRBD2 (5 bases each). Germline values: CDR1 DFQATT, CDR2 SNEGSKA (reference sequence). V lost 6 bases, J lost 4 bases, and 22 bases lay in between. This CDR3 contains 15 residues. CDR3 sequence (DNA): TGCAGTGCCCAGGCTGGGGACCGACCGATATACGAGCAGTACTTC. Residues: CSAQAGDRPIYEQYF.

This clonotype was detected a few times. The chain joins TRBV5-1 to TRBJ2-1; perhaps TRBD2 as D (6 bases). CDR1 SGHRS and CDR2 YFSETQ come from the germline V gene. Between the trimmed V and J ends, which lost 4 bases and 4 bases, there was a span of 24 bases. The CDR3 has 18 amino acids. Here the CDR3 reads CASSLDRPGLPPYNEQFF. The CDR3 DNA is TGCGCCAGCAGCCTCGACAGACCGGGACTGCCGCCTTACAATGAGCAGTTCTTC.

The genes are TRBV7-9 and TRBJ1-2; 11 bases agree with TRBD1. With V trimmed by 5 bases and J by 5 bases, 7 bases remained unmatched. In germline, CDR1 is SEHNR, CDR2 FQNEAQ (reference sequence). The CDR3 has 15 residues. The CDR3 DNA reads as TGTGCCAGCAGCGCGCGGGACAGGGGGGAATATGGCTACACCTTC. Its protein product is CASSARDRGEYGYTF.

This clonotype turned up a few times. The V and J genes are TRBV4-3 and TRBJ2-5; D is undetermined. V lost 8 bases and J 2 bases, leaving 9 bases between the germline ends. The germline V gene encodes CDR1 LGHNA and CDR2 YSLEER. The CDR3 covers 12 residues. In nucleotides, the CDR3 is TGCGCCAGCGTGGACCGACAAGAGACCCAGTACTTC. Translated, it gives CASVDRQETQYF.

This clonotype occurred many times. This chain uses TRBV2 with TRBJ2-2, with no clear D. Germline V gene sequence: CDR1 SNHLY, CDR2 FYNNEI. Trimming removed 5 bases at V and 7 bases at J, with 8 bases between. The CDR3 is 12 residues long. In DNA, the CDR3 is TGTGCCAGCAGTAAGCCCGGCGGGGAGCTGTTTTTT. Its protein is CASSKPGGELFF.

This clonotype was observed at least ten times. V gene TRBV28 combines with J gene TRBJ1-2; no firm D call. The germline gives CDR1 MDHEN, CDR2 SYDVKM. The CDR3 is 11 residues long. Trimming left V 3 bases short and J 8 bases short, with 7 bases between. The CDR3 coding sequence is TGTGCCAGCAGTTTGAGTGGGGGCTACACCTTC. Residues: CASSLSGGYTF.

This clonotype was picked up many times. This chain links TRBV6-2 or TRBV6-3 with TRBJ2-3; D may correspond to TRBD1 or TRBD2 (5 bases each). From germline, CDR1 is MNHEY and CDR2 SVGEGT. Trimming took off 4 bases at V and 4 bases at J, with 15 bases between the two ends. The CDR3 runs 15 residues. This CDR3 is CASSLGGGMADTQYF. DNA of the CDR3: TGTGCCAGCAGTTTGGGTGGGGGTATGGCAGATACGCAGTATTTT.

The J gene is TRBJ2-3, the V gene TRBV7-2; D is unresolved. V was trimmed by 1 base and J by 7 bases, leaving 12 bases between them. This CDR3 is 14 amino acids long. Looked up from germline, CDR1 is SGHTA and CDR2 is FQGNSA. The CDR3: CASSLVVTENTQYF. CDR3 DNA: TGTGCCAGCAGCTTAGTGGTTACGGAGAATACGCAGTATTTT. Together with reference TRBV7-2 and TRBJ2-3, the CDR3 gives the full variable domain: GAGVSQSPSNKVTEKGKDVELRCDPISGHTALYWYRQSLGQGLEFLIYFQGNSAPDKSGLPSDRFSAERTGGSVSTLTIQRTQQEDSAVYLCASSLVVTENTQYFGPGTRLTVL.

This clonotype was seen many times. V is TRBV7-9 and J is TRBJ1-1, with D unclear. V shed 4 bases and J shed 0 bases, with 21 bases lying between them. This CDR3 region has 18 residues. Germline CDR1 reads SEHNR; CDR2 reads FQNEAQ (reference sequence). Written as DNA, the CDR3 is TGTGCCAGCAGCTACCCACGAATGGCATTGGGAATGAACACTGAAGCTTTCTTT. It yields the protein CASSYPRMALGMNTEAFF.

There are many counts of this clonotype. The chain combines TRBV10-3 with TRBJ2-7; TRBD1 or TRBD2 may be the D gene (5 bases each). The length of the CDR3 is 14 residues. Per the germline V gene, CDR1 is ENHRY and CDR2 is SYGVKD. V was pared by 7 bases and J by 4 bases, with 17 bases between. CDR3 loop: CAIMGPESRYEQYF. Written as DNA, the CDR3 is TGTGCCATCATGGGACCGGAAAGTAGGTACGAGCAGTACTTC.

The chain couples TRBV6-5 to TRBJ1-6, with 9 bases aligning to TRBD1. The CDR3 extends over 18 amino acids. Germline-derived CDR1 and CDR2 are MNHEY and SVGAGI. V lost 2 bases and J lost 8; bases outside the gene matches: 13. This CDR3 reads CASSYRTGEWVFDSPLHF. In nucleotides, the CDR3 is TGTGCCAGCAGTTACCGGACAGGGGAGTGGGTATTTGATTCACCCCTCCACTTT.

This clonotype was found a few times. The chain is built from TRBV7-2 and TRBJ2-3; TRBD2 agrees at 7 bases. V was pared by 5 bases and J by 4 bases, with 9 bases of the junction left unmatched. Per germline, CDR1 SGHTA and CDR2 FQGNSA. CDR3 size: 15 residues. CDR3: CASSPTAGAPDTQYF. CDR3 bases: TGTGCCAGCAGCCCGACGGCGGGAGCGCCAGATACGCAGTATTTT.

The J gene is TRBJ1-4, the V gene TRBV11-1; 9 nucleotides line up with TRBD1. CDR3 length: 19 amino acids. Germline values: CDR1 SGHAT, CDR2 FQDESV (reference sequence). Trimming took 0 bases from V and 9 from J; bases not matched to a gene: 17. The CDR3 DNA is TGTGCCAGCAGCTTAGCGGTGGGGGACAGGGTCGATATGGCGAAAAAACTGTTTTTT. Its translation: CASSLAVGDRVDMAKKLFF.

This clonotype was observed many times. The chain is built from TRBV5-6 and TRBJ1-5; TRBD1 matches at 7 bases. This CDR3 is 15 amino acids long. Germline V CDR1 and CDR2: SGHDT, YYEEEE. Losses at the gene ends were 1 base for V and 2 bases for J; bases not matched to a gene: 3. For the CDR3, the DNA is TGTGCCAGCAGCTTGAACAGGGGTGGCAATCAGCCCCAGCATTTT. This codes for CASSLNRGGNQPQHF.

This clonotype was seen many times. The chain couples TRBV20-1 to TRBJ2-7; 8 bases line up with TRBD2. The CDR3 consists of 13 residues. The germline CDR1 and CDR2 sequences are DFQATT and SNEGSKA (reference sequence). The junction had 8 bases not matched to a gene; V was cut back by 7 bases and J by 3 bases. The CDR3 coding sequence is TGCAGTGTTCCCCGGGAGGGCGGCTACGAGCAGTACTTC. Encoded protein: CSVPREGGYEQYF.

This clonotype came up many times. The chain joins TRBV12-3 or TRBV12-4 to TRBJ2-1; 11 nucleotides match TRBD1. This CDR3 is built from 21 residues. Trimming took 3 bases from V and 8 from J; bases not matched to a gene: 24. CDR3 loop: CASSLISGTGGGIVNWDEQFF. CDR3 bases: TGTGCCAGCAGTTTGATTTCCGGGACAGGGGGAGGTATTGTGAATTGGGATGAGCAGTTCTTC.

This clonotype was counted a few times. The chain links TRBV15 to TRBJ2-1; TRBD2 is a possible D gene (6 bases). Trimming took 3 bases from V and 15 from J, leaving 30 bases between them. The germline CDR1 and CDR2 sequences are LNHNV and YYDKDF (reference sequence). This CDR3 region has 17 residues. The CDR3 protein is CATSSPGRLGLGGGWFF. CDR3 nucleotides: TGTGCCACCAGCAGCCCCGGGCGCTTGGGGTTGGGAGGAGGGTGGTTCTTC.

This clonotype was counted only a few times. The chain's CDR3 is CASSYGGDLYEQYF. DNA of the CDR3: TGTGCCAGCAGTTACGGCGGGGACCTCTACGAGCAGTACTTC. V usage is TRBV6-5 and J usage is TRBJ2-7, with D possibly matching TRBD2 (6 bases). CDR1 MNHEY and CDR2 SVGAGI come from the germline V gene. The CDR3 has 14 amino acids. Trimming shortened V by 2 bases and J by 3 bases, and 11 bases separated the two germline ends.

At least ten counts were recorded for this clonotype. The J gene is TRBJ2-5, the V gene TRBV12-3 or TRBV12-4, with D possibly being TRBD1 (6 bases). The length of the CDR3 is 15 residues. Trimming shortened V by 3 bases and J by 3 bases, and 14 bases separated the two germline ends. The CDR3 is CASSFLLTGKETQYF. CDR3 nucleotide sequence: TGTGCCAGCAGTTTCCTCCTCACAGGGAAAGAGACCCAGTACTTC.

This clonotype was observed a few times. The chain couples TRBV4-1 to TRBJ2-3; 9 nucleotides line up with TRBD2. J gave up 3 bases and V 1 base, and 5 bases lay outside the gene matches. The CDR3 consists of 16 residues. In germline, CDR1 is MGHRA, CDR2 YSYEKL. CDR3 DNA: TGCGCCAGCAGCCAAGCCCTAGCGGGAACTACAGATACGCAGTATTTT. It is translated as CASSQALAGTTDTQYF.

This clonotype has at least ten counts. The chain joins TRBV3-1 to TRBJ2-3; 10 nucleotides line up with TRBD2. Germline values: CDR1 LGHDT, CDR2 YNNKEL (reference sequence). Trimming took 5 bases from V and 7 from J; bases not matched to a gene: 9. The CDR3 covers 15 residues. The CDR3 reads CASSDSGRDPYTQYF. In nucleotides, the CDR3 is TGTGCCAGCAGCGACAGCGGGAGGGATCCTTATACGCAGTATTTT.

This clonotype was seen ten or more times. This sequence joins TRBV2 and TRBJ2-4; no clear D gene. This CDR3 has 14 residues. Deletions cut 2 bases from V and 1 base from J, with 6 bases between. Germline V gene data show CDR1 as SNHLY and CDR2 as FYNNEI. CDR3 nucleotide sequence: TGTGCCAGCAGTGAACCGATGGCCAAAAACATTCAGTACTTC. It translates to CASSEPMAKNIQYF. Full variable domain (remainder filled in from reference TRBV2 and TRBJ2-4): EPEVTQTPSHQVTQMGQEVILRCVPISNHLYFYWYRQILGQKVEFLVSFYNNEISEKSEIFDDQFSVERPDGSNFTLKIRSTKLEDSAMYFCASSEPMAKNIQYFGAGTRLSVL.

In its sample, this clonotype was seen once. Possible read error: a much larger clone is one base away. The conserved phenylalanine or tryptophan normally closing the CDR3 is absent here, so this likely arose from a read error. CDR3 protein: CSAIMIPGQGAYEQYL. CDR3 coding DNA: TGCAGTGCCATTATGATCCCGGGACAGGGGGCCTACGAGCAGTACCTC. The chain carries TRBV20-1 and TRBJ2-7; 11 nucleotides match TRBD1. The germline gives CDR1 DFQATT, CDR2 SNEGSKA (reference sequence). The V and J ends lost 6 bases and 2 bases, in that order; junction bases with no gene match: 12. This CDR3 is 16 amino acids long.

This clonotype showed up many times. This chain connects TRBV7-2 to TRBJ2-2; D ambiguous. Germline-derived CDR1 and CDR2 are SGHTA and FQGNSA. V was shortened by 1 base and J by 4 bases, with 10 bases between the two germline ends. This CDR3 spans 15 amino acids. The CDR3 region is CASSLVGYRTGELFF. DNA of the CDR3: TGTGCCAGCAGCTTAGTGGGCTACCGCACCGGGGAGCTGTTTTTT.

This clonotype appeared many times. The chain is built from TRBV5-6 and TRBJ1-2, with 8 bases that match TRBD1. This CDR3 region has 12 residues. The V gene's germline CDR1 is SGHDT and CDR2 YYEEEE. V lost 4 bases, J lost 13 bases, and 9 bases stayed unmatched. In DNA, the CDR3 is TGTGCCAGCAGCCTCGGACAGGGTACTATCACCTTC. It encodes CASSLGQGTITF.

This clonotype has just one count. This chain connects TRBV21-1 to TRBJ2-5; the table names TRBD1, a call not compared with the DNA. TRBV21-1 constitutes a pseudogene. The CDR3 spans 19 residues. Here the CDR3 reads CASSKALSVTEGGQETQYF. The CDR3, as DNA: TGTGCCAGCAGCAAAGCGCTTTCGGTGACCGAAGGGGGGCAAGAGACCCAGTACTTC.

The chain couples TRBV6-5 to TRBJ1-1, with a weak D call TRBD1 (6 bases). From germline, CDR1 is MNHEY and CDR2 SVGAGI. The CDR3 consists of 15 residues. The V gene lost 0 bases and the J gene lost 1 base, with 9 bases spanning the gap. CDR3 loop: CASSYSQGRNTEAFF. CDR3 in DNA: TGTGCCAGCAGTTACTCTCAGGGGAGGAACACTGAAGCTTTCTTT.

The table lists this clonotype with many counts. The rearrangement links TRBV12-3 or TRBV12-4 to TRBJ1-2; D gene unclear. This CDR3 comprises 13 residues. V was trimmed by 3 bases and J by 8 bases, leaving 13 bases between them. CDR3 residues: CASSFSSVWGYTF. DNA of the CDR3: TGTGCCAGCAGTTTCTCGTCCGTATGGGGCTACACCTTC.

In its sample, this clonotype was seen many times. This chain links TRBV10-3 with TRBJ2-7, with 11 bases matching TRBD2. This CDR3 contains 15 residues. CDR1 and CDR2 from the germline V gene are ENHRY and SYGVKD. The ends lost 2 bases at V and 2 bases at J; junction bases unmatched: 2. CDR3 loop: CAISEGTSGPYEQYF. The DNA of the CDR3 is TGTGCCATCAGTGAGGGGACTAGCGGACCCTACGAGCAGTACTTC.